The 24 T cell receptor beta chains reported below all come from one sample, sequenced in a study of T cell repertoires in cytomegalovirus infection. These receptors lack a known antigen. TCRdb itself ran the reads through MiXCR, one entry per CDR3 protein. The sample has about 770,000 distinct CDR3 sequences, 25% to 30% seen once. The specimen was cultured CD8+ T cells from PBMCs, collected from culture after CMV antigen stimulation. These receptors were obtained from a human donor in good health (CMV status not recorded). Some clones in this sample may be carry-over from other donors' samples.

The CDR3 DNA reads TGCGCCAGCAGGCCGACAGGGGTACGTCAGCCCCAGCATTTT. Protein product: CASRPTGVRQPQHF. The chain uses TRBV4-1 and TRBJ1-5, with TRBD1 matching 8 bases. Germline V gene sequence: CDR1 MGHRA, CDR2 YSYEKL. This CDR3 comprises 14 residues. J was trimmed by 6 bases and V by 6 bases; bases with no gene match: 7.

The CDR3 loop reads CASYQGYTGELFF. CDR3 DNA: TGCGCCAGCTATCAGGGATACACCGGGGAGCTGTTTTTT. The chain combines TRBV5-1 with TRBJ2-2, with D possibly being TRBD1 (5 bases). There are 13 residues in the CDR3. Trimming pared 7 bases from V and 3 bases from J, leaving 10 bases between. CDR1 is SGHRS, CDR2 YFSETQ, per germline.

This clonotype was seen only a few times. The chain couples TRBV12-3 or TRBV12-4 to TRBJ1-2; tentative D call: TRBD1 (5 bases). The length of the CDR3 is 14 residues. Trimming pared 6 bases from V and 8 bases from J, leaving 19 bases between. The CDR3 is CASRPPRRGGGYTF. Written as DNA, the CDR3 is TGTGCCAGCAGACCCCCCCGAAGGGGCGGAGGCTACACCTTC.

This chain joins TRBV11-3 and TRBJ2-1; D is unclear. This CDR3 spans 14 amino acids. V gave up 0 bases and J gave up 4 bases, with 7 bases separating them. Germline-derived CDR1 and CDR2 are SGHNT and YENEEA. CDR3 nucleotide sequence: TGTGCCAGCAGCTTAGACCCTCTTTACAATGAGCAGTTCTTC. It is translated as CASSLDPLYNEQFF.

This clonotype was seen repeatedly, ten times or more. This chain links TRBV7-9 with TRBJ2-4, with 7 positions matching TRBD2. V was pared by 5 bases and J by 0 bases, with 7 bases of the junction left unmatched. Germline V gene data show CDR1 as SEHNR and CDR2 as FQNEAQ (reference sequence). This CDR3 comprises 16 residues. The CDR3 sequence: CASSPPRGVAKNIQYF. DNA of the CDR3: TGTGCCAGCAGCCCGCCTCGGGGGGTAGCCAAAAACATTCAGTACTTC.

This clonotype was detected a few times. The chain combines TRBV12-3 or TRBV12-4 with TRBJ2-7; TRBD1 matches at 12 bases. V lost 5 bases, J lost 6 bases, and 5 bases stayed unmatched. This CDR3 is built from 14 residues. The CDR3 DNA follows: TGTGCCAGCAGTCGGGACAGGGGGCCTGGCGAGCAGTACTTC. Translated: CASSRDRGPGEQYF.

This sequence joins TRBV28 and TRBJ2-2; D unresolved. V lost 10 bases and J 1 base, leaving 10 bases between the germline ends. The germline V gene has CDR1 MDHEN and CDR2 SYDVKM. CDR3 length equals 13 residues. This CDR3 is CAIPRWNTGELFF. The CDR3 nucleotides are TGTGCCATCCCCAGGTGGAACACCGGGGAGCTGTTTTTT.

This clonotype was counted ten times or more. At one of its ends the junction is not consistent with the germline gene, which may arise from a read error. The chain employs TRBV7-7 and TRBJ2-7; D is possibly TRBD2 (5 bases). The CDR3 totals 13 residues. Germline V gives CDR1 SSHAT, CDR2 FNYEAQ (reference sequence). The CDR3 region has the DNA TGTGCTAGCAGCCCCCGAGGGCACTACGAGCAGTACTTC. This codes for CASSPRGHYEQYF.

This chain uses TRBV19 with TRBJ2-1, with D possibly being TRBD2 (7 bases). The germline CDR1 and CDR2 sequences are LNHDA and SQIVND (reference sequence). The CDR3 has 15 residues. Deletions cut 1 base from V and 8 bases from J, with 15 bases between. CDR3 DNA: TGTGCCAGTAGTATAGTGGGGGGGCTTGGCGATGAGCAGTTCTTC. Its translation: CASSIVGGLGDEQFF.

This chain connects TRBV5-1 to TRBJ2-7, with 11 bases aligning to TRBD2. V was pared by 3 bases and J by 3 bases, with 14 bases of the junction left unmatched. This CDR3 comprises 18 residues. Germline V gene data show CDR1 as SGHRS and CDR2 as YFSETQ. CDR3 sequence (DNA): TGCGCCAGCAGCTCGCCCTTGGTAGCGGGGGGGCGTTACTACGAGCAGTACTTC. Encoded protein: CASSSPLVAGGRYYEQYF.

This clonotype showed up just once. The V gene is TRBV4-1, the J gene TRBJ1-4, with 7 bases matching TRBD1. The junction had 9 bases not matched to a gene; V was cut back by 6 bases and J by 8 bases. CDR1 MGHRA and CDR2 YSYEKL come from the germline V gene. The CDR3 totals 14 residues. The CDR3 coding sequence is TGCGCCAGCAGTCCCAGGGGGGGAAGAGAAAAACTGTTTTTT. This translates into CASSPRGGREKLFF.

The sample holds a few counts of this clonotype. The V gene is TRBV2, the J gene TRBJ2-1, with 10 bases fitting TRBD1. Germline trimming cut 5 bases from V and 3 bases from J; bases unmatched to any gene: 7. The CDR3 is made up of 16 amino acids. The germline V gene has CDR1 SNHLY and CDR2 FYNNEI. The CDR3 reads CASSSGTGAFYNEQFF. CDR3 sequence (DNA): TGTGCCAGCAGTTCCGGGACAGGGGCTTTCTACAATGAGCAGTTCTTC.

The rearrangement links TRBV2 to TRBJ1-1, with D possibly TRBD1 on 6 matching bases. The CDR3 totals 15 residues. Germline CDR1 SNHLY, CDR2 FYNNEI. Trimming took 5 bases from V and 4 from J, leaving 17 bases between them. CDR3 region: CASSLTGEAVTEAFF. The CDR3 bases are TGTGCCAGCAGTCTGACAGGAGAAGCGGTCACTGAAGCTTTCTTT.

The sample holds many counts of this clonotype. The genes are TRBV7-6 and TRBJ2-1; TRBD2 matches at 10 bases. The CDR3 is 19 amino acids. Germline trimming cut 3 bases from V and 9 bases from J; bases unmatched to any gene: 20. Germline CDR1 and CDR2: SGHVS and FNYEAQ. The CDR3 sequence is CASSFSSGGAGSEKGEQFF. The CDR3 nucleotides read TGTGCCAGCAGCTTCTCGAGCGGGGGGGCCGGATCCGAAAAGGGTGAGCAGTTCTTC.

This clonotype turned up a few times. The chain has TRBV12-3 or TRBV12-4 and TRBJ1-2; 7 nucleotides align to TRBD1. The CDR3 runs 14 residues. V lost 6 bases, J lost 13 bases, and 17 bases stayed unmatched. This CDR3 reads CASRPTGQSIPGTF. CDR3 sequence (DNA): TGTGCCAGCAGGCCGACGGGACAGTCGATCCCCGGCACCTTC.

The chain uses TRBV27 and TRBJ2-2; 8 bases line up with TRBD1. The junction had 7 bases not matched to a gene; V was cut back by 5 bases and J by 5 bases. The CDR3 has 15 amino acids. The V gene's germline CDR1 is MNHEY and CDR2 SMNVEV (reference sequence). CDR3 nucleotide sequence: TGTGCCAGCAGTCCTAGACAGGGGATGACCGGGGAGCTGTTTTTT. The encoded protein is CASSPRQGMTGELFF.

This clonotype was seen ten or more times. This chain uses TRBV7-4 with TRBJ2-5; no reliable D call. Germline CDR1 and CDR2: SGHVT and SQSDAQ. This CDR3 has 14 residues. The V gene lost 1 base and the J gene lost 1 base, with 7 bases spanning the gap. The CDR3 spells CASSLVAPQETQYF. CDR3 sequence (DNA): TGTGCCAGCAGCTTAGTGGCACCCCAAGAGACCCAGTACTTC. The full variable domain, with the rest looked up from reference TRBV7-4 and TRBJ2-5, is GAGVSQSPRYKVAKRGRDVALRCDSISGHVTLYWYRQTLGQGSEVLTYSQSDAQRDKSGRPSGRFSAERPERSVSTLKIQRTEQGDSAVYLCASSLVAPQETQYFGPGTRLLVL.

The chain is built from TRBV7-9 and TRBJ2-3; 11 bases agree with TRBD2. The CDR3 covers 16 residues. The germline gives CDR1 SEHNR, CDR2 FQNEAQ (reference sequence). The V segment lost 5 bases and the J segment 6 bases; nucleotides outside the gene matches: 10. The CDR3 protein is CASSTFSGGAGDTQYF. CDR3 sequence (DNA): TGTGCCAGCAGCACTTTTAGCGGGGGGGCCGGGGATACGCAGTATTTT.

In its sample, this clonotype was seen a few times. The chain uses TRBV10-3 and TRBJ2-7; TRBD1 matches at 7 bases. Losses at the gene ends were 4 bases for V and 1 base for J; bases not matched to a gene: 4. Germline lookup yields CDR1 ENHRY and CDR2 SYGVKD. The CDR3 consists of 14 residues. Written as DNA, the CDR3 is TGTGCCATCAGTGCTCCGGGACAGTCCTACGAGCAGTACTTC. Its translation: CAISAPGQSYEQYF.

This chain joins TRBV2 and TRBJ2-2, with 7 bases fitting TRBD1. The germline gives CDR1 SNHLY, CDR2 FYNNEI. The CDR3 covers 16 residues. Losses at the gene ends were 6 bases for V and 1 base for J; bases not matched to a gene: 8. The CDR3 protein is CASSGTGTENTGELFF. As DNA, the CDR3 is TGTGCCAGCAGCGGTACCGGGACAGAGAACACCGGGGAGCTGTTTTTT.

The chain combines TRBV28 with TRBJ2-6; no clear D. CDR3 length equals 20 residues. CDR1 is MDHEN and CDR2 is SYDVKM in the germline V gene. The germline V and J ends were trimmed by 3 bases and 2 bases, with 23 bases remaining between them. CDR3 loop: CASSFRLAWGTTAGANVLTF. CDR3 DNA sequence: TGTGCCAGCAGTTTTAGGCTGGCTTGGGGTACCACAGCTGGGGCCAACGTCCTGACTTTC.

The sample holds a few counts of this clonotype. The V call is TRBV20-1, the J call TRBJ1-2, with a tentative D call TRBD1 (5 bases). The germline V gene has CDR1 DFQATT and CDR2 SNEGSKA (reference sequence). This CDR3 is built from 16 residues. Trimming stripped 5 bases from V and 5 bases from J, with 24 bases between. The CDR3: CSAPFRPGREVYGYTF. The CDR3, as DNA: TGCAGTGCTCCATTTAGACCGGGACGGGAAGTTTATGGCTACACCTTC.

This clonotype was counted a few times. V gene TRBV6-6 combines with J gene TRBJ2-3, with 12 bases that match TRBD2. The CDR3 covers 19 residues. Germline CDR1 is MNHNY and CDR2 is SVGAGI (reference sequence). Losses at the gene ends were 0 bases for V and 3 bases for J; bases not matched to a gene: 10. The CDR3, as DNA: TGTGCCAGCAGTTACTCAATACCTCTAGCGGGGGGGCCGACAGATACGCAGTATTTT. Amino acids: CASSYSIPLAGGPTDTQYF.

This clonotype was observed a few times. The rearrangement links TRBV11-2 to TRBJ2-1; 9 bases align to TRBD1. J gave up 4 bases and V 9 bases, and 10 bases lay outside the gene matches. The CDR3 length is 15 residues. Germline V gene sequence: CDR1 SGHAT, CDR2 FQNNGV. The CDR3 protein is CASIHRDREYNEQFF. CDR3 DNA: TGTGCCAGTATACATCGGGACAGGGAATACAATGAGCAGTTCTTC.